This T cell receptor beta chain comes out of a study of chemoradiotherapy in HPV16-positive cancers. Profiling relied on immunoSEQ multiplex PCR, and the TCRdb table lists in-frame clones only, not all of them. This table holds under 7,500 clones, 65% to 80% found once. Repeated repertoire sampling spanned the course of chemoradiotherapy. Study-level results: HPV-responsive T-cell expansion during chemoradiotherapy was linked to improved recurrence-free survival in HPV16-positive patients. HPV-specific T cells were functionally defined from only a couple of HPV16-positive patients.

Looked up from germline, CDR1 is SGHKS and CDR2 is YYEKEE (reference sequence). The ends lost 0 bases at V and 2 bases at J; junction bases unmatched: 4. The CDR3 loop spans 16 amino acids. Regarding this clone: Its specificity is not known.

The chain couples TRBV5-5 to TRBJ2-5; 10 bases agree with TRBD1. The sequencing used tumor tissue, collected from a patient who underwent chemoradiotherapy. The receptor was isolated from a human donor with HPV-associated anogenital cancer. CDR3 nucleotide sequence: TGTGCCAGCAGCTTGGCGGGACAGGGGTCTCAAGAGACCCAGTACTTC. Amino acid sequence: CASSLAGQGSQETQYF.